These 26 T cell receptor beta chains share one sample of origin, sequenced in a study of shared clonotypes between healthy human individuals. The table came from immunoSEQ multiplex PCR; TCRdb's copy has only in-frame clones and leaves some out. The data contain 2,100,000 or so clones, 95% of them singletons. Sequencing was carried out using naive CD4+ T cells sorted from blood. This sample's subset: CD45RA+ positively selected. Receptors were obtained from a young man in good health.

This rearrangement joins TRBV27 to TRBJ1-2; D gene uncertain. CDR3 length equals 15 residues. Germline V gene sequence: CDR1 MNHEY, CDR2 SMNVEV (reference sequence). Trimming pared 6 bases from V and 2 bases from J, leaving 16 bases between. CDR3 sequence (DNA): TGTGCCAGCAGCCTTGCCCTCCCCGGAAACTATGGCTACACCTTC. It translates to CASSLALPGNYGYTF.

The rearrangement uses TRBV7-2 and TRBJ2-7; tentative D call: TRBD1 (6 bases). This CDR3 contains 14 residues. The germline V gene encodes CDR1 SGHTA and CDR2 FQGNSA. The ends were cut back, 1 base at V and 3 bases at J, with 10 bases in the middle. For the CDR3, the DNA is TGTGCCAGCAGCTTAGTCAGGGGTGACTACGAGCAGTACTTC. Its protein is CASSLVRGDYEQYF.

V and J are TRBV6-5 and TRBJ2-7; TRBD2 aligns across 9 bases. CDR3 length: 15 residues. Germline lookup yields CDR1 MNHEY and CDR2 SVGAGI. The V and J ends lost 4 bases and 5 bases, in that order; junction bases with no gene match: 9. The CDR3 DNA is TGTGCCAGCAGTTCTAGCGGGATCGGGCGTAACGAGCAGTACTTC. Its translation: CASSSSGIGRNEQYF.

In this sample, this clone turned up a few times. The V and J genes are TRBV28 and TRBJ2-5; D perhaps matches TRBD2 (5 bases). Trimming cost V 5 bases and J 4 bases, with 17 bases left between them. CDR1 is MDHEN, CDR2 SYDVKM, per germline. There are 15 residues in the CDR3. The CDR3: CASSLDDKGGETQYF. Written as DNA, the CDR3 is TGTGCCAGCAGTCTTGACGATAAAGGAGGAGAGACCCAGTACTTC.

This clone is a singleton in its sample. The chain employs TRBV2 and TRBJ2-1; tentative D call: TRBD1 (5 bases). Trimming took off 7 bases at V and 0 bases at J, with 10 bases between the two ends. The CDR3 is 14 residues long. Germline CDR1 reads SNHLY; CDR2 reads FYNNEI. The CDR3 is CASNRQSSYNEQFF. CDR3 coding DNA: TGTGCCAGCAACCGACAGAGCTCCTACAATGAGCAGTTCTTC.

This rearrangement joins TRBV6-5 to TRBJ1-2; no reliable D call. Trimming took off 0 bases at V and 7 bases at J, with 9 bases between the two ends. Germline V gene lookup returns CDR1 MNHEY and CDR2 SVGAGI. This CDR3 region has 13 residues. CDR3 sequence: CASSYSKGGGYTF. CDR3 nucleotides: TGTGCCAGCAGTTACTCGAAAGGCGGTGGCTACACCTTC.

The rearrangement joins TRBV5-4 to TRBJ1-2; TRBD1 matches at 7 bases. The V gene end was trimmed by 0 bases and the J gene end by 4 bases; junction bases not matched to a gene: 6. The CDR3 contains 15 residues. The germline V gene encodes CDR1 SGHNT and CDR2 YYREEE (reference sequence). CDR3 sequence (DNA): TGTGCCAGCAGCTTGGCGGCAGGGGGATCCTATGGCTACACCTTC. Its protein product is CASSLAAGGSYGYTF.

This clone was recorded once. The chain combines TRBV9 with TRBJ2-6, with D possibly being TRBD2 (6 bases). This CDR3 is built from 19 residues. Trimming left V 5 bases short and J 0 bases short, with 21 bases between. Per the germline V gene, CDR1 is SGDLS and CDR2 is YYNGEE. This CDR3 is CASRQREGAGNSGANVLTF. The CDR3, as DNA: TGTGCCAGCAGACAAAGGGAAGGAGCGGGTAACTCTGGGGCCAACGTCCTGACTTTC.

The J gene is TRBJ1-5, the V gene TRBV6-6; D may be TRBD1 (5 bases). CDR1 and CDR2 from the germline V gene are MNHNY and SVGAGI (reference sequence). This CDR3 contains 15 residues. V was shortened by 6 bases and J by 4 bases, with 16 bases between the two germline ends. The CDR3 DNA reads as TGTGCCAGCAGACCTGGGGGGGGAGGGAATCAGCCCCAGCATTTT. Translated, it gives CASRPGGGGNQPQHF.

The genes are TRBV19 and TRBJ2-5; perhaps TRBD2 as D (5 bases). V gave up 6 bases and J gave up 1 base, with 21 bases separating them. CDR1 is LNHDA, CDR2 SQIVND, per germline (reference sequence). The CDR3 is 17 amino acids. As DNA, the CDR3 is TGTGCCAGTAGCCCCGCCTGGCTAGCAGGTTTCCAAGAGACCCAGTACTTC. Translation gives CASSPAWLAGFQETQYF.

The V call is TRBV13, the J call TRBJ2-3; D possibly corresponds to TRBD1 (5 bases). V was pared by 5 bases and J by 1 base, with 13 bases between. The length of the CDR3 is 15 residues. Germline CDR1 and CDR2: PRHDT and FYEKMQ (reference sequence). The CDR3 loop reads CASSPGRRGTDTQYF. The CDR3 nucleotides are TGTGCCAGCAGCCCAGGGCGAAGGGGCACAGATACGCAGTATTTT.

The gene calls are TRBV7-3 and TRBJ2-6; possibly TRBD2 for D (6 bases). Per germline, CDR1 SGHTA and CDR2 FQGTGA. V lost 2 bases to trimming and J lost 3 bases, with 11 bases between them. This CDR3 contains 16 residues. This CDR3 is CASSLGGVRGANVLTF. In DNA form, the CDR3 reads TGTGCCAGCAGCTTAGGAGGGGTGCGTGGGGCCAACGTCCTGACTTTC.

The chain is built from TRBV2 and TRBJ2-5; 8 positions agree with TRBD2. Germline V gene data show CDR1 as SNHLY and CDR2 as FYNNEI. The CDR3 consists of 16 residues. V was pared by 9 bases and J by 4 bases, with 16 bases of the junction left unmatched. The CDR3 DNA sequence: TGTGCCAGTCTCGAGCAGGGGCGGGGGGCCAGAGAGACCCAGTACTTC. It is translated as CASLEQGRGARETQYF.

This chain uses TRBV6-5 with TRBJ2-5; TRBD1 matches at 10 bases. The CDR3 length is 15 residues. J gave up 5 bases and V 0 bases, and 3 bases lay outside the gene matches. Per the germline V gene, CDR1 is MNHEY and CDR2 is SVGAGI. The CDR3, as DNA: TGTGCCAGCAGTTACTCGATGGGACAGGGGGAGACCCAGTACTTC. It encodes CASSYSMGQGETQYF.

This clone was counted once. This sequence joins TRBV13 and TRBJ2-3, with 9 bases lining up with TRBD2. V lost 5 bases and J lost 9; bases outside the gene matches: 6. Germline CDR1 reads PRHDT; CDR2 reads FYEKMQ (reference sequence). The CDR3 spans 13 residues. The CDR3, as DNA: TGTGCCAGCAGCGGATTAGCGGGAGTCACGCAGTATTTT. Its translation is CASSGLAGVTQYF.

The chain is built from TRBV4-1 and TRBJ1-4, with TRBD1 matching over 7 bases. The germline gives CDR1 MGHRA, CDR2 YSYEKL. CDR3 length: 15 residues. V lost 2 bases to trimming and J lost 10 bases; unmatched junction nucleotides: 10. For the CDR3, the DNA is TGCGCCAGCAGCCAACAGGGGGAAAGAAAGGGAAAACTGTTTTTT. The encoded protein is CASSQQGERKGKLFF.

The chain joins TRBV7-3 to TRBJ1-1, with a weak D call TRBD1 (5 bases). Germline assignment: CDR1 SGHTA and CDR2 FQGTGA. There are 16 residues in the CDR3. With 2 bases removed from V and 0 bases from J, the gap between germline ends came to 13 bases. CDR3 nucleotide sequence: TGTGCCAGCAGCTTACACCCGGGGGGTCTGAACACTGAAGCTTTCTTT. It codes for CASSLHPGGLNTEAFF.

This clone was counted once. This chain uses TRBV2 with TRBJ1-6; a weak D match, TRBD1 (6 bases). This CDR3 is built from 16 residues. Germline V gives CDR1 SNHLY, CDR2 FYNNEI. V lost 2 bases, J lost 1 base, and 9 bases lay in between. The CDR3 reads CASSETGWSYNSPLHF. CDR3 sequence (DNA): TGTGCCAGCAGTGAAACAGGGTGGTCCTATAATTCACCCCTCCACTTT.

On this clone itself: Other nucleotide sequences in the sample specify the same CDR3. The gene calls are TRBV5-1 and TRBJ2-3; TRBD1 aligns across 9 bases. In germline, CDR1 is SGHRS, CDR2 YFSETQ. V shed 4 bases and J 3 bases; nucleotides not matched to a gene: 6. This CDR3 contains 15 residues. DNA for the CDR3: TGCGCCAGCAGCCGGGGACAGGGTGGGACAGATACGCAGTATTTT. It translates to CASSRGQGGTDTQYF.

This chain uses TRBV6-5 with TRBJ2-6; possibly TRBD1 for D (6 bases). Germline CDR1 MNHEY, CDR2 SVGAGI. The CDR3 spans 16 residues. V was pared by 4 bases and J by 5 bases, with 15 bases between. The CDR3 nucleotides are TGTGCCAGCAGTTCAAACGACAGGCGTAGGGCCAACGTCCTGACTTTC. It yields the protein CASSSNDRRRANVLTF.

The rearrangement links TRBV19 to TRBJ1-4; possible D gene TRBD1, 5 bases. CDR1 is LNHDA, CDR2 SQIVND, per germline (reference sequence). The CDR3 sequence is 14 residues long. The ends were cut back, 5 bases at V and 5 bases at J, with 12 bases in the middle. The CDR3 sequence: CASSGAGSNEKLFF. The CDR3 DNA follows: TGTGCCAGTAGTGGGGCAGGCTCCAATGAAAAACTGTTTTTT.

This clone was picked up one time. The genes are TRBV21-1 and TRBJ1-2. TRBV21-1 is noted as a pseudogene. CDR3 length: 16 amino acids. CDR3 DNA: TGTGCCAGCAGCAAAGTCGTAACTGGCTTTAACTATGGCTACACCTTC. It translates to CASSKVVTGFNYGYTF.

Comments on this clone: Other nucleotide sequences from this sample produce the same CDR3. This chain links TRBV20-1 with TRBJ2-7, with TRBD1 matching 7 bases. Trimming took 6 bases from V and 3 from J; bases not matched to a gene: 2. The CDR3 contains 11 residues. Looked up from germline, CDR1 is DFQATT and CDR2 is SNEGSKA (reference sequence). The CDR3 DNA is TGCAGTGCGCGGACAGGCTACGAGCAGTACTTC. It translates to CSARTGYEQYF.

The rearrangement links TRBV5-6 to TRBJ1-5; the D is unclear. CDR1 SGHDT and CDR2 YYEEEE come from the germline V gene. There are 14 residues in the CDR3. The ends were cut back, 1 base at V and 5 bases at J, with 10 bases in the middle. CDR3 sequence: CASSLFGPDQPQHF. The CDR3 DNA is TGTGCCAGCAGCTTGTTTGGCCCGGATCAGCCCCAGCATTTT.

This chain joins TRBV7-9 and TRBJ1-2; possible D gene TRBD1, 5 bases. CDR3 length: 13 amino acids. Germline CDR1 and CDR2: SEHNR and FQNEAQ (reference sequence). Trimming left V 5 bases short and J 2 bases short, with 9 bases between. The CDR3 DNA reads TGTGCCAGCAGCCCACGGGGGAACTATGGCTACACCTTC. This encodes CASSPRGNYGYTF.

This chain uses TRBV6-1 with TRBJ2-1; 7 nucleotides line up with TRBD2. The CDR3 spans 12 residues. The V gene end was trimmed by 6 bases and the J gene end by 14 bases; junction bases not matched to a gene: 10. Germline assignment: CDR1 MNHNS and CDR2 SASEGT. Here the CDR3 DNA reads TGTGCCAGCAGCTCCGGACGGGGGGTTGAGTTCTTC. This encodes CASSSGRGVEFF.